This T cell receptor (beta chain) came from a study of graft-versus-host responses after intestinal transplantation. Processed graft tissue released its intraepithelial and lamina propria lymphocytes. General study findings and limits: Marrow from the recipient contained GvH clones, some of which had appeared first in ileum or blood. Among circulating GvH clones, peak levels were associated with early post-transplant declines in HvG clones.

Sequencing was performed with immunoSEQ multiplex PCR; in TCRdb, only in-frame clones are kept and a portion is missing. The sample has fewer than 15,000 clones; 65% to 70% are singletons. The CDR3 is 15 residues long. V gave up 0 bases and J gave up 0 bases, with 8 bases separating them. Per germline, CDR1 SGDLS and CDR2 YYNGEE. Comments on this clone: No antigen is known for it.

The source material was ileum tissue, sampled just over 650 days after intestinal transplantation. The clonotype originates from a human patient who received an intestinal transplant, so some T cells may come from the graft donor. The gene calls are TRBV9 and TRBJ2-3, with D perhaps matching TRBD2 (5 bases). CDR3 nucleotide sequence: TGTGCCAGCAGCGTAGGAGGGTCTAGCACAGATACGCAGTATTTT. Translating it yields CASSVGGSSTDTQYF.